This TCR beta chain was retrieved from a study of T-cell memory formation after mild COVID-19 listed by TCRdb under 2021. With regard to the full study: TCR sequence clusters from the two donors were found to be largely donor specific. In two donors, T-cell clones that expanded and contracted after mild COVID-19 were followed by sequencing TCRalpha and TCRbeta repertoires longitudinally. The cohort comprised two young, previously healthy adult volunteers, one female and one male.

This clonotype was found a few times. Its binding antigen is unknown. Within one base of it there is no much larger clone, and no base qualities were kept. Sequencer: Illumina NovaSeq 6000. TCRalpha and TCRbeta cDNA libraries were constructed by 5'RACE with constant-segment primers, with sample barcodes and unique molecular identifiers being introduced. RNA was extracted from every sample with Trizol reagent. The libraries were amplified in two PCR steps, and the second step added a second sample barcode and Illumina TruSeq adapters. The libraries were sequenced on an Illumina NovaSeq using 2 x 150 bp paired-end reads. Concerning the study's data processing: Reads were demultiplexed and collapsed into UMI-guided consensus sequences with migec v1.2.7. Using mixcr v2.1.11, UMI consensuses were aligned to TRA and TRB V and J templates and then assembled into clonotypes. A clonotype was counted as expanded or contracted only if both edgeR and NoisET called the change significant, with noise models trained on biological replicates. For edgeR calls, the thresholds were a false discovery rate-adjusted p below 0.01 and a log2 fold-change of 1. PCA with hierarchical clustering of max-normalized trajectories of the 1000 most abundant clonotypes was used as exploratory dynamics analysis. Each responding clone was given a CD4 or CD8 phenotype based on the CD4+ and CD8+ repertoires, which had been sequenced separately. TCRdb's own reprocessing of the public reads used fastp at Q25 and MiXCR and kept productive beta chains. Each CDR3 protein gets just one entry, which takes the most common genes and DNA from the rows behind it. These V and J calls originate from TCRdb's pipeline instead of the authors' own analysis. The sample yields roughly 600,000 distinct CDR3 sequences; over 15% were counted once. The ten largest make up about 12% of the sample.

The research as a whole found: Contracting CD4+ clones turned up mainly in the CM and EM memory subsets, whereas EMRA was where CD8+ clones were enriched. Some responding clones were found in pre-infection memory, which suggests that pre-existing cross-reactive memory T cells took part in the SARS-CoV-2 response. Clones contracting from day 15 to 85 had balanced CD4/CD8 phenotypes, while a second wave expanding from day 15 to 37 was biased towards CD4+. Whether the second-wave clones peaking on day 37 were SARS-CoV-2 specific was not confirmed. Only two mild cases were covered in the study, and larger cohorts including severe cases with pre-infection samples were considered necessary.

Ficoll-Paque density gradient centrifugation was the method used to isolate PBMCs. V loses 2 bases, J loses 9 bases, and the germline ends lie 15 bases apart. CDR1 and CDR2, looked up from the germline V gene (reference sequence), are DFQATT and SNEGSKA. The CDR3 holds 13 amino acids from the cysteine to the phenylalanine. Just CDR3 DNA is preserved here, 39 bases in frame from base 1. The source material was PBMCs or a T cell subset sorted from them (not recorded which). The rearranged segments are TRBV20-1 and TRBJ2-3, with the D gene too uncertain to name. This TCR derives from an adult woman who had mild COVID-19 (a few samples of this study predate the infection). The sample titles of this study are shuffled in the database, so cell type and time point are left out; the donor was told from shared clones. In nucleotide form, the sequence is TGCAGTGCTAGAACCCCCGGTCCTCTGACGCAGTATTTT. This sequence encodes CSARTPGPLTQYF.